A single TCR beta chain is shown here with its context. Its antigen is still unknown. This specimen comes from a study of vaccination and CD4 T cells after COVID-19. The overall study: There were six male and four female convalescents, and two of them were Hispanic. Median draw time for post-COVID samples was approximately 94 days post-diagnosis (range 35 to 161). Study-wide findings and caveats: Median counts of SARS-CoV-2-reactive clonotypes increased from approximately 21 to 40; this difference was not significant.

Germline CDR1 SGHVS, CDR2 FNYEAQ. With 5 bases clipped from V and 3 bases from J, the junction kept 4 bases outside the gene matches. The CDR3 has 15 amino acids. Each CDR3 protein is one row after TCRdb ran MiXCR on the PCR reads. The sample contains some 21,000 distinct CDR3 sequences, under 75% of which appear only once. The gene calls are TRBV7-6 and TRBJ2-7, with 13 bases identical to TRBD2. This receptor was taken from a human donor who had recovered from COVID-19. The sequencing used CD4+ T cells from blood, collected before SARS-CoV-2 vaccination. This CDR3 reads CASSNGLAGDYEQYF. CDR3 bases: TGTGCCAGCAGCAACGGACTAGCGGGAGACTACGAGCAGTACTTC.